The clone carrying this T cell receptor beta chain was recorded many times. What it binds is not known. Sequencing was done on patients that had shown CD8+CD57+ cell expansion by flow cytometry. Patients were untreated when blood was sampled. The sample comes from a study of CD8+CD57+ T cells in acquired aplastic anemia. About the research overall: DNA from sorted CD4+ and CD8+ cells averaged roughly 3.2 ug.

From germline, CDR1 is SGHVS and CDR2 FQNEAQ. This CDR3 is 14 amino acids long. V dropped 4 bases and J dropped 5; count of bases not matched to a gene: 8. Study conclusions and caveats: Patients and controls shared about 30 CD8+ CDR3 sequences, which appeared highly expressed in patients and within their immunodominant clones.

TCR beta VDJ and CDR3 profiles were obtained from a genomic DNA template. TCRdb re-derived calls from the reads in MiXCR, one entry per CDR3 protein. The sample consists of 400,000 to 600,000 distinct CDR3 sequences, approximately 32% of them appearing once. This chain joins TRBV7-8 and TRBJ2-7, with 7 bases fitting TRBD1. This TCR was sampled from a human donor with aplastic anemia. The sequenced material came from sorted CD4+, CD8+, or CD8+CD57+ T cells (not recorded which) from PBMCs. DNA of the CDR3: TGTGCCAGCAGCTCCCCGGGACAGTTCGACGAGCAGTACTTC. Protein: CASSSPGQFDEQYF.